This TCR beta chain was profiled in a study of pediatric ulcerative colitis. Study-level results: This repertoire reflects total lymphocytes rather than subpopulations like regulatory T cells. Rectal repertoires separated controls, mild-moderate and acute severe colitis.

J lost 0 bases, V lost 3 bases, and 13 bases had no gene match. The CDR3 has 19 amino acids. CDR1 SNHLY and CDR2 FYNNEI come from the germline V gene. The blood sample was taken during the colonoscopy visit. This was a survey-level run. The table came from immunoSEQ multiplex PCR; TCRdb's copy has only in-frame clones and leaves some out. The sample records roughly 70,000 clones, 86% being singletons. Worth noting for this clone: The target antigen is unknown.

The chain recombines TRBV2 with TRBJ2-3; the match to TRBD1 covers 9 bases. Sample: blood. The TCR comes from a boy younger than 18 with severe ulcerative colitis. For the CDR3, the DNA is TGTGCCAGCAGTGACGAGCGGTCGATGGGGACAGGGAGCACAGATACGCAGTATTTT. As protein: CASSDERSMGTGSTDTQYF.